This TCR beta chain appears in the sequencing data of a study of PD-L1 blockade in urothelial cancer. The study, taken as a whole, reports: Tumor-associated clones in the blood of durable-benefit patients grew more at 3 weeks.

This CDR3 has 14 amino acids. V lost 5 bases and J lost 4, with 9 bases in between. The germline V gene encodes CDR1 MNHEY and CDR2 SMNVEV (reference sequence). Details on this clone: Its antigen is still unknown.

Described time point: peripheral blood 6 weeks after treatment start. Assay used: immunoSEQ multiplex PCR; TCRdb lists only in-frame clones, some missing. The table shows 40,000 to 50,000 clones, with roughly four fifths occurring only once. This clonotype was sampled from a man between 60 and 75 years old with urothelial cancer. This sequence joins TRBV27 and TRBJ1-6, with D perhaps TRBD1 (6 bases). The sequenced sample was PBMCs, obtained around atezolizumab (anti-PD-L1) treatment. CDR3 residues: CASSMTGYNSPLHF. CDR3 nucleotides: TGTGCCAGCAGTATGACAGGTTATAATTCACCCCTCCACTTT.